A selection of T cell receptor beta chains follows, all from one sample in a study of blood T cell repertoires in COVID-19. Profiling relied on immunoSEQ multiplex PCR, and the TCRdb table lists in-frame clones only, not all of them. The table has hundreds of thousands of clones, approximately 91% seen once. The sequenced material came from peripheral blood. The receptors shown here come from a human donor in a cohort sampled during active COVID-19. Both conserved end residues are part of each CDR3. A D gene is named only where the DNA matches it firmly. Clone size is given for some rows only: seen once, a few or many times, or a class if the clone is expanded.

V	J	D	size	DNA	CDR3
TRBV4-1	TRBJ1-4	NA	NA	TGCGCCAGCAGCCGCTCGACACGTACTAATGAAAAACTGTTTTTT	CASSRSTRTNEKLFF
TRBV7-7	TRBJ2-2	NA	NA	TGTGCTAGCAGCTTAGCCTCGGCAGGGGCGGGCGGGGAGCTGTTTTTT	CASSLASAGAGGELFF
TRBV6-4	TRBJ2-1	TRBD2	NA	TGTGCCAGCAGTGAAATGACGGGGGGCTACAATGAGCAGTTCTTC	CASSEMTGGYNEQFF
TRBV12-3/TRBV12-4	TRBJ1-1	TRBD1	once	TGTGCCAGCAGAATGACAGGGGGTACTGAAGCTTTCTTT	CASRMTGGTEAFF
TRBV6-2/TRBV6-3	TRBJ2-7	TRBD2	NA	TGTGCCAGCAGTTACATACCCTCTGCCGGGACTAACTACGAGCAGTACTTC	CASSYIPSAGTNYEQYF
TRBV5-1	TRBJ2-3	TRBD2	NA	TGCGCCAGCAGCTTGGCCCCTAGCGGGGGCACAGATACGCAGTATTTT	CASSLAPSGGTDTQYF
TRBV29-1	TRBJ1-1	NA	NA	TGCAGCGTTGACCTTGCAGGGGTTGGGACTGAAGCTTTCTTT	CSVDLAGVGTEAFF
TRBV5-6	TRBJ1-1	NA	NA	TGTGCCAGCAGCTTGTTACAGCTAAACACTGAAGCTTTCTTT	CASSLLQLNTEAFF
TRBV6-5	TRBJ2-7	TRBD2	NA	TGTGCCAGCAGTTACTCGGGGACTAGCGTCCACGAGCAGTACTTC	CASSYSGTSVHEQYF
TRBV7-8	TRBJ1-2	NA	NA	TGTGCCAGCAGCTTTCAAGAGGGACTTCTAACGGGGGATGGCTACACCTTC	CASSFQEGLLTGDGYTF
TRBV10-1	TRBJ2-7	NA	NA	TGCGCCAGCAGTGAGGGTCGGGGCTACGAGCAGTACTTC	CASSEGRGYEQYF
TRBV9	TRBJ1-2	NA	few	TGTGCCAGTTGCCGGGGAGAGTCCTATGGCTACACCTTC	CASCRGESYGYTF
TRBV10-3	TRBJ1-2	TRBD1	NA	TGTGCCATCAGTGCCCCCGGGACAGGGGTCTATGGCTACACCTTC	CAISAPGTGVYGYTF
TRBV5-1	TRBJ1-2	NA	NA	TGCGCCAGCAGCTTGGGGGTCAGGGGTAACTATGGCTACACCTTC	CASSLGVRGNYGYTF
TRBV7-2	TRBJ2-3	TRBD2	NA	TGTGCCAGCACTCCCGGACTAGGGACCACAGATACGCAGTATTTT	CASTPGLGTTDTQYF
TRBV11-3	TRBJ2-1	NA	NA	TGTGCCAGCAGCTTAAGTGCAGGCTACAATGAGCAGTTCTTC	CASSLSAGYNEQFF
TRBV2	TRBJ2-3	NA	NA	TGTGCCAGCAGTAAAACAGGGTCCACAGATACGCAGTATTTT	CASSKTGSTDTQYF
TRBV3-1/TRBV3-2	TRBJ2-3	NA	NA	TGTGCCAGCAGCCAAGGGCGGGCCGCCCCCCAAGATACGCAGTATTTT	CASSQGRAAPQDTQYF
TRBV28	TRBJ1-6	NA	NA	TGTGCCAGCAGCCCCAGGGTGGAAGCCTATAATTCACCCCTCCACTTT	CASSPRVEAYNSPLHF
TRBV7-2	TRBJ1-2	NA	NA	TGTGCCAGCAGCTTAGGCAGAGGTGGCTACACCTTC	CASSLGRGGYTF
TRBV4-1	TRBJ2-7	TRBD2	NA	TGCGCCAGCAGCCAAATTATTAGCGGGAGAAGTGGCGAGCAGTACTTC	CASSQIISGRSGEQYF
TRBV21-1	TRBJ2-7	NA	NA	TGTGCCAGCAGCAAAGTTGAGGACAGGGGCGAGCAGTACTTC	CASSKVEDRGEQYF
TRBV19	TRBJ1-2	TRBD1	NA	TGTGCCAGTAGTAGACAGGGGGAGAGCTATGGCTACACCTTC	CASSRQGESYGYTF
TRBV7-2	TRBJ2-5	TRBD2	once	TGTGCCAGCAGCTTAGGACTAGCGGAAGAGACCCAGTACTTC	CASSLGLAEETQYF
TRBV28	TRBJ1-4	TRBD1	NA	TGTGCCAGCAGGATACAGGGGGCTTATGAAAAACTGTTTTTT	CASRIQGAYEKLFF
TRBV5-4	TRBJ1-1	TRBD1	NA	TGTGCCAGCAGCTTGGTTCAGGGGGCGAACACTGAAGCTTTCTTT	CASSLVQGANTEAFF
TRBV7-2	TRBJ2-1	TRBD2	NA	TGTGCCAGCAGCCTCACTAGCGGGAACAATGAGCAGTTCTTC	CASSLTSGNNEQFF
TRBV19	TRBJ1-4	NA	once	TGTGCCAGTAGTATTCGTCCCGGACATCTCAATGAAAAACTGTTTTTT	CASSIRPGHLNEKLFF
TRBV9	TRBJ2-7	NA	NA	TGTGCCAGCAGCGTAGAGGAAGGGGGTCCTTCCTACGAGCAGTACTTC	CASSVEEGGPSYEQYF
TRBV2	TRBJ2-3	NA	NA	TGTGCCAGCAGTGAACAGGGGTCAGATACGCAGTATTTT	CASSEQGSDTQYF